A single sample is the source of the 32 T cell receptor beta chains below, sequenced in a study of OX40 agonist ivuxolimab in advanced cancers. The table came from immunoSEQ multiplex PCR; TCRdb's copy has only in-frame clones and leaves some out. The sample has about 13,000 clones, 82% seen once; the top ten hold 44%. The material sequenced was CD4+ or CD8+ T cells sorted from blood, taken in a trial of the OX40 agonist ivuxolimab. These receptors were obtained from an adult with an advanced solid tumor such as melanoma, head and neck, liver or kidney cancer.

The rearrangement uses TRBV19 and TRBJ2-2; D may be TRBD1 or TRBD2 (6 bases each). This CDR3 is 12 amino acids long. Germline V gene sequence: CDR1 LNHDA, CDR2 SQIVND (reference sequence). V was pared by 7 bases and J by 4 bases, with 7 bases between. Here the CDR3 DNA reads TGTGCCAGTACGGGGGCCACCGGGGAGCTGTTTTTT. Its protein product is CASTGATGELFF.

The V and J genes are TRBV7-6 and TRBJ2-5; D perhaps matches TRBD2 (6 bases). Trimming cost V 3 bases and J 3 bases, with 8 bases left between them. CDR1 and CDR2 (germline): SGHVS, FNYEAQ. This CDR3 contains 13 residues. The CDR3: CASSFREEETQYF. Here the CDR3 DNA reads TGTGCCAGCAGCTTCAGGGAGGAAGAGACCCAGTACTTC.

The chain has TRBV2 and TRBJ2-7; no reliable D call. This CDR3 has 10 residues. V lost 4 bases and J lost 6, with 4 bases in between. In germline, CDR1 is SNHLY, CDR2 FYNNEI. The CDR3 spells CASSGGEQYF. CDR3 coding DNA: TGTGCCAGCAGTGGGGGCGAGCAGTACTTC.

V gene TRBV6-1 combines with J gene TRBJ1-1; D remains ambiguous. V lost 3 bases, J lost 3 bases, and 11 bases lay in between. CDR1 and CDR2 (germline): MNHNS, SASEGT. The CDR3 length is 14 residues. In DNA form, the CDR3 reads TGTGCCAGCAGTGAGGAGGTAGTTGACACTGAAGCTTTCTTT. Amino acid sequence: CASSEEVVDTEAFF.

The chain joins TRBV27 to TRBJ2-7; TRBD1 matches at 9 bases. With 3 bases clipped from V and 4 bases from J, the junction kept 4 bases outside the gene matches. Germline V gene data show CDR1 as MNHEY and CDR2 as SMNVEV (reference sequence). CDR3 length: 14 amino acids. This chain's CDR3 is CASSFGTGRYEQYF. As DNA, the CDR3 is TGTGCCAGCAGTTTTGGGACAGGGAGATACGAGCAGTACTTC.

The V call is TRBV9, the J call TRBJ1-2; D might be TRBD1 (5 bases). The ends were cut back, 3 bases at V and 0 bases at J, with 12 bases in the middle. Germline V lookup: CDR1 SGDLS, CDR2 YYNGEE. There are 15 residues in the CDR3. As DNA, the CDR3 is TGTGCCAGCAGCGGCAACGGGGCTCCTAACTATGGCTACACCTTC. This gives the protein CASSGNGAPNYGYTF.

This chain joins TRBV7-3 and TRBJ2-1; TRBD2 matches 12 bases. CDR3 size: 15 residues. The ends lost 5 bases at V and 6 bases at J; junction bases unmatched: 5. CDR1 is SGHTA and CDR2 is FQGTGA in the germline V gene. DNA of the CDR3: TGTGCCAGCAGCCCTAGCGGGGGGGCCCTCAATGAGCAGTTCTTC. Protein: CASSPSGGALNEQFF.

This clone was detected once. The J gene is TRBJ2-3, the V gene TRBV7-3; perhaps TRBD2 as D (6 bases). The V and J ends lost 2 bases and 3 bases respectively, with 21 bases between them. The CDR3 is 18 amino acids. Germline V gene data show CDR1 as SGHTA and CDR2 as FQGTGA. The CDR3 loop reads CASSLYPGGKDGTDTQYF. The CDR3 nucleotides are TGTGCCAGCAGCTTATACCCCGGGGGAAAAGACGGAACAGATACGCAGTATTTT. Complete variable domain (other parts from reference TRBV7-3 and TRBJ2-3): GAGVSQTPSNKVTEKGKYVELRCDPISGHTALYWYRQSLGQGPEFLIYFQGTGAADDSGLPNDRFFAVRPEGSVSTLKIQRTERGDSAVYLCASSLYPGGKDGTDTQYFGPGTRLTVL.

The table lists this clone with a few counts. This CDR3 is also generated by other DNA sequences in the sample. The rearrangement uses TRBV4-2 and TRBJ2-1, with TRBD2 matching over 10 bases. Germline V CDR1 and CDR2: LGHNA, YNFKEQ. V was clipped by 0 bases and J by 8 bases; unmatched bases: 4. The CDR3 consists of 15 residues. CDR3 DNA: TGTGCCAGCAGCCAAGAAGCGGGGGGGCCGGATGAGCAGTTCTTC. Encoded protein: CASSQEAGGPDEQFF.

This chain joins TRBV28 and TRBJ2-2, with D tentatively TRBD2 (5 bases). Germline CDR1 and CDR2: MDHEN and SYDVKM. Trimming cost V 5 bases and J 1 base, with 5 bases left between them. This CDR3 is built from 13 residues. The CDR3 sequence is CASSAGNTGELFF. The CDR3 DNA reads as TGTGCCAGCAGTGCGGGGAACACCGGGGAGCTGTTTTTT.

The chain is built from TRBV7-9 and TRBJ1-5; 7 positions agree with TRBD1. The CDR3 loop spans 16 amino acids. V gave up 1 base and J gave up 4 bases; unmatched junction bases: 7. Per the germline V gene, CDR1 is SEHNR and CDR2 is FQNEAQ (reference sequence). The CDR3 protein is CASSLGPGQLNQPQHF. The CDR3 DNA sequence: TGTGCCAGCAGCTTAGGACCGGGACAGCTAAATCAGCCCCAGCATTTT.

The rearrangement joins TRBV19 to TRBJ2-7; possibly TRBD2 for D (6 bases). This CDR3 has 13 amino acids. Trimming took off 3 bases at V and 5 bases at J, with 11 bases between the two ends. CDR1 LNHDA and CDR2 SQIVND come from the germline V gene (reference sequence). CDR3 sequence reads: CASSMLGGDEQYF. In DNA form, the CDR3 reads TGTGCCAGTAGTATGCTGGGGGGAGACGAGCAGTACTTC.

This rearrangement joins TRBV21-1 to TRBJ1-5; the D call TRBD1 from the table was never checked on the DNA. TRBV21-1 is recorded as a pseudogene. The CDR3 runs 15 residues. The chain's CDR3 is CASSPSDRGNQPQHF. In DNA form, the CDR3 reads TGTGCCAGCAGCCCATCGGACAGGGGGAATCAGCCCCAGCATTTT.

This chain connects TRBV6-5 to TRBJ2-1; D gene ambiguous. Trimming pared 11 bases from V and 0 bases from J, leaving 11 bases between. CDR1 is MNHEY and CDR2 is SVGAGI in the germline V gene. The CDR3 has 13 residues. The CDR3 nucleotides read TGTGCCGCCGGTCAACGCTCCTACAATGAGCAGTTCTTC. It is translated as CAAGQRSYNEQFF.

This chain links TRBV6-1 with TRBJ2-7; D is uncertain. This CDR3 region has 10 residues. CDR1 is MNHNS and CDR2 is SASEGT in the germline V gene. V was trimmed by 8 bases and J by 3 bases, leaving 5 bases between them. The CDR3 bases are TGTGCCAGCGCTGACTACGAGCAGTACTTC. Amino acids: CASADYEQYF.

This sequence joins TRBV6-5 and TRBJ2-4; TRBD2 is a possible D gene (5 bases). Trimming stripped 2 bases from V and 8 bases from J, with 10 bases between. CDR1 is MNHEY, CDR2 SVGAGI, per germline. The CDR3 is 13 residues long. This CDR3 is CASSYGEEDIQYF. The CDR3 nucleotides are TGTGCCAGCAGTTACGGAGAGGAGGACATTCAGTACTTC.

This sequence joins TRBV5-1 and TRBJ2-5; D is undetermined. The CDR3 spans 12 residues. Trimming removed 4 bases from V and 0 bases from J, with 4 bases in between. The germline CDR1 and CDR2 sequences are SGHRS and YFSETQ. CDR3 coding DNA: TGCGCCAGCAGCCCGTACCAAGAGACCCAGTACTTC. This sequence encodes CASSPYQETQYF. Complete variable domain (other parts from reference TRBV5-1 and TRBJ2-5): KAGVTQTPRYLIKTRGQQVTLSCSPISGHRSVSWYQQTPGQGLQFLFEYFSETQRNKGNFPGRFSGRQFSNSRSEMNVSTLELGDSALYLCASSPYQETQYFGPGTRLLVL.

The chain joins TRBV7-3 to TRBJ2-3; 11 bases map to TRBD2. The germline V gene encodes CDR1 SGHTA and CDR2 FQGTGA. The V and J ends lost 2 bases and 6 bases, in that order; junction bases with no gene match: 7. The CDR3 is 16 amino acids. CDR3 loop: CASSLSPSGGLDTQYF. The DNA for the CDR3 is TGTGCCAGCAGCTTATCGCCTAGCGGGGGGTTGGATACGCAGTATTTT. Complete variable domain (other parts from reference TRBV7-3 and TRBJ2-3): GAGVSQTPSNKVTEKGKYVELRCDPISGHTALYWYRQSLGQGPEFLIYFQGTGAADDSGLPNDRFFAVRPEGSVSTLKIQRTERGDSAVYLCASSLSPSGGLDTQYFGPGTRLTVL.

This chain links TRBV28 with TRBJ2-1, with TRBD1 matching 7 bases. This CDR3 comprises 16 residues. Germline V CDR1 and CDR2: MDHEN, SYDVKM. Trimming removed 4 bases from V and 2 bases from J; junction bases left unmatched: 8. CDR3 nucleotides: TGTGCCAGCAGTTCCACTGACAGGGCCCCCTACAATGAGCAGTTCTTC. Protein: CASSSTDRAPYNEQFF. Variable domain in full (rest from reference TRBV28 and TRBJ2-1): DVKVTQSSRYLVKRTGEKVFLECVQDMDHENMFWYRQDPGLGLRLIYFSYDVKMKEKGDIPEGYSVSREKKERFSLILESASTNQTSMYLCASSSTDRAPYNEQFFGPGTRLTVL.

The genes are TRBV11-2 and TRBJ1-1; D gene unclear. The CDR3 length is 15 residues. CDR1 is SGHAT and CDR2 is FQNNGV in the germline V gene. Between the trimmed V and J ends, which lost 4 bases and 0 bases, there was a span of 12 bases. The DNA of the CDR3 is TGTGCCAGCAGCTCACTTTTGGGCCTGAACACTGAAGCTTTCTTT. Translating it yields CASSSLLGLNTEAFF.

This clone was counted only a few times. The J gene is TRBJ1-1, the V gene TRBV19, with 7 bases aligning to TRBD1. The CDR3 is 12 residues long. The junction had 5 bases not matched to a gene; V was cut back by 5 bases and J by 8 bases. In germline, CDR1 is LNHDA, CDR2 SQIVND (reference sequence). CDR3 in amino acids: CASSGGQPEAFF. CDR3 sequence (DNA): TGTGCCAGTAGTGGGGGACAGCCCGAAGCTTTCTTT.

The chain uses TRBV7-9 and TRBJ1-5; a possible D gene is TRBD1 (6 bases). Looked up from germline, CDR1 is SEHNR and CDR2 is FQNEAQ (reference sequence). This CDR3 comprises 15 residues. V was shortened by 1 base and J by 4 bases, with 11 bases between the two germline ends. The CDR3 protein is CASSLEGGQNQPQHF. The CDR3 nucleotides read TGTGCCAGCAGCTTAGAGGGGGGGCAGAATCAGCCCCAGCATTTT.

The V gene is TRBV7-9, the J gene TRBJ2-7; D gene ambiguous. V lost 1 base to trimming and J lost 2 bases, with 3 bases between them. The CDR3 contains 12 residues. Germline V gene sequence: CDR1 SEHNR, CDR2 FQNEAQ (reference sequence). The CDR3 bases are TGTGCCAGCAGCTTAGGGGCCTACGAGCAGTACTTC. This codes for CASSLGAYEQYF.

The chain has TRBV5-4 and TRBJ2-5; 15 nucleotides match TRBD2. The V segment lost 4 bases and the J segment 5 bases; nucleotides outside the gene matches: 9. Germline CDR1 reads SGHNT; CDR2 reads YYREEE (reference sequence). This CDR3 is 17 amino acids long. The CDR3 is CASSIGLAGGPEETQYF. The CDR3 coding sequence is TGTGCCAGCAGCATAGGACTAGCGGGGGGGCCAGAGGAGACCCAGTACTTC.

This chain connects TRBV6-5 to TRBJ2-7, with D possibly being TRBD1 (5 bases). This CDR3 has 11 residues. The germline V and J ends were trimmed by 4 bases and 7 bases, with 8 bases remaining between them. Germline V gene sequence: CDR1 MNHEY, CDR2 SVGAGI. CDR3 residues: CASSSRVEQYF. The CDR3 bases are TGTGCCAGCAGTTCCAGGGTGGAGCAGTACTTC.

The rearrangement joins TRBV28 to TRBJ2-5, with 7 bases lining up with TRBD1. The CDR3 covers 14 residues. Germline V CDR1 and CDR2: MDHEN, SYDVKM. Unmatched junction bases numbered 4, after V lost 2 bases and J lost 4 bases. CDR3 protein: CASSLPRGRETQYF. The CDR3 DNA is TGTGCCAGCAGTTTACCCAGGGGGAGAGAGACCCAGTACTTC. Using reference TRBV28 and TRBJ2-5 for the parts outside the CDR3, the full variable domain is DVKVTQSSRYLVKRTGEKVFLECVQDMDHENMFWYRQDPGLGLRLIYFSYDVKMKEKGDIPEGYSVSREKKERFSLILESASTNQTSMYLCASSLPRGRETQYFGPGTRLLVL.

J is TRBJ1-4 and V is TRBV9; weak D call: TRBD1 (5 bases). V was shortened by 0 bases and J by 2 bases, with 8 bases between the two germline ends. Per the germline V gene, CDR1 is SGDLS and CDR2 is YYNGEE. This CDR3 region has 15 residues. This chain's CDR3 is CASSVEGSTNEKLFF. The CDR3 DNA reads as TGTGCCAGCAGCGTAGAGGGGAGTACTAATGAAAAACTGTTTTTT.

The rearrangement uses TRBV6-5 and TRBJ1-4, with D possibly TRBD1 on 5 matching bases. V was clipped by 10 bases and J by 0 bases, with 12 bases between them. The CDR3 is 14 residues long. The germline V gene encodes CDR1 MNHEY and CDR2 SVGAGI. The CDR3 DNA reads TGTGCCACTAGGGACCGAGCAACTAATGAAAAACTGTTTTTT. Translating it yields CATRDRATNEKLFF.

This sequence joins TRBV5-4 and TRBJ2-7; 8 positions match TRBD2. Germline values: CDR1 SGHNT, CDR2 YYREEE (reference sequence). The CDR3 has 14 residues. Germline trimming cut 0 bases from V and 6 bases from J; bases unmatched to any gene: 5. CDR3 DNA: TGTGCCAGCAGCTTGGAAGCGGGAGATTCCGAGCAGTACTTC. Translation gives CASSLEAGDSEQYF.

This chain connects TRBV7-6 to TRBJ2-5, with 9 positions matching TRBD1. V shed 6 bases, J shed 5 bases, and the junction held 7 bases outside the gene matches. This CDR3 spans 14 amino acids. Germline-derived CDR1 and CDR2 are SGHVS and FNYEAQ. The DNA for the CDR3 is TGTGCCAGCAGTCGGGACAGGGTGTGGGAGACCCAGTACTTC. As protein: CASSRDRVWETQYF.

The chain links TRBV4-3 to TRBJ1-6; 8 bases are shared with TRBD1. The CDR3 extends over 16 amino acids. V shed 0 bases, J shed 7 bases, and the junction held 5 bases outside the gene matches. From germline, CDR1 is LGHNA and CDR2 YSLEER. Here the CDR3 DNA reads TGCGCCAGCAGCCAAGATCCCCGGGACAGGAATTCACCCCTCCACTTT. This encodes CASSQDPRDRNSPLHF.

The chain couples TRBV15 to TRBJ1-2, with D hard to call. This CDR3 contains 14 residues. CDR1 is LNHNV and CDR2 is YYDKDF in the germline V gene (reference sequence). Trimming removed 0 bases from V and 3 bases from J, with 8 bases in between. The CDR3 loop is CATSRDRQDYGYTF. The CDR3 nucleotides are TGTGCCACCAGCAGAGATCGGCAGGACTATGGCTACACCTTC.